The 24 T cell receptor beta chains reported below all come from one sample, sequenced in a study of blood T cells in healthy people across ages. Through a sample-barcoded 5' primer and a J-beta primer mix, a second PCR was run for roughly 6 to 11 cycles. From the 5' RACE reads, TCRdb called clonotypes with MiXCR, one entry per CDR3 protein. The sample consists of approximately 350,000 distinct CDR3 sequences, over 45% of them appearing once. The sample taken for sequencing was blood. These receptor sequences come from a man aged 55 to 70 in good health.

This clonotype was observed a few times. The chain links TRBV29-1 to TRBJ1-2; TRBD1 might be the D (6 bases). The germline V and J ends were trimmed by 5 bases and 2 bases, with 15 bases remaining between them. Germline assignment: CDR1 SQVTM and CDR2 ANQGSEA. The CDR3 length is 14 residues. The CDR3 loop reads CSVQATGLNYGYTF. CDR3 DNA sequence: TGCAGCGTTCAAGCGACAGGCCTAAACTATGGCTACACCTTC.

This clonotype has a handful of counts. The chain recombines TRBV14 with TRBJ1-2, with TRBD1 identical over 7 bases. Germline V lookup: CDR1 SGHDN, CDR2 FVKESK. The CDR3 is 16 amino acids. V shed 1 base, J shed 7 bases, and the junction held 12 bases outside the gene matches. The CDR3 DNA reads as TGTGCCAGCAGCCAAGTCTCCCCTTTACAGGGGTGTGGCTACACCTTC. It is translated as CASSQVSPLQGCGYTF.

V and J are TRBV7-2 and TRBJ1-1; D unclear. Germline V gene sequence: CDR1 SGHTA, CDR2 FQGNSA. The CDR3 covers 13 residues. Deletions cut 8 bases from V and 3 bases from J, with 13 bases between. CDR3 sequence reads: CASQLLGHTEAFF. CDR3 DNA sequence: TGTGCCAGCCAACTATTAGGCCACACTGAAGCTTTCTTT.

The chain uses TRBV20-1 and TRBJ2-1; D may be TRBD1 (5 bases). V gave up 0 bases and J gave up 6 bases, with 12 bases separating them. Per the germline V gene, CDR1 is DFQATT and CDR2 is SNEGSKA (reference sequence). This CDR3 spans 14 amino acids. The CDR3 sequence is CSARDPQGTNEQFF. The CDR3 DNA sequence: TGCAGTGCTAGAGATCCCCAGGGCACCAATGAGCAGTTCTTC.

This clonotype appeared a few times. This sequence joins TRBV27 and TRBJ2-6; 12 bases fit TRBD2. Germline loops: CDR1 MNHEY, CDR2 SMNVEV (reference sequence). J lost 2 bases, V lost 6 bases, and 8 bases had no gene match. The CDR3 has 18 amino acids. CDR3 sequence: CASSSLAGGPPGANVLTF. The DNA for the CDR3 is TGTGCCAGCAGCTCCCTAGCGGGAGGGCCCCCTGGGGCCAACGTCCTGACTTTC.

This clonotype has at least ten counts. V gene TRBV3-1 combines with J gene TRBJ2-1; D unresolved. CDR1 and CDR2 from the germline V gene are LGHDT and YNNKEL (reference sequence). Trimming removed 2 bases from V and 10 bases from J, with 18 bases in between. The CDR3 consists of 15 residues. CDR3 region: CASSQSISGNREQFF. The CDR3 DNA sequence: TGTGCCAGCAGCCAAAGTATCAGTGGGAATCGGGAGCAGTTCTTC.

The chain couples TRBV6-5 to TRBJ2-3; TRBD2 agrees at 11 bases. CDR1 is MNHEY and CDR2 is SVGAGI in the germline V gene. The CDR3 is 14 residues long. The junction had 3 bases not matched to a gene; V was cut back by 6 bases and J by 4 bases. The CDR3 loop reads CASRTGLAADTQYF. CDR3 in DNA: TGTGCCAGCAGGACGGGACTAGCGGCAGATACGCAGTATTTT.

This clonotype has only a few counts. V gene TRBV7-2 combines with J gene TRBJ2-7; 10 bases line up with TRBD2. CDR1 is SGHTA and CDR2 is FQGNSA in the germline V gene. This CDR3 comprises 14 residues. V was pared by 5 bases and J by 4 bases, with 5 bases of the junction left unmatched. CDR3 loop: CASSRTSGVYEQYF. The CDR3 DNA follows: TGTGCCAGCAGCCGGACTAGCGGTGTGTACGAGCAGTACTTC.

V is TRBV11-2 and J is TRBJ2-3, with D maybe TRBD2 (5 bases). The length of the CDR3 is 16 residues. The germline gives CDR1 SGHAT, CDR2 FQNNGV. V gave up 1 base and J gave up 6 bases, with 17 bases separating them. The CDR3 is CASSLGVQIGGDTQYF. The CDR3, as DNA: TGTGCCAGCAGCTTAGGGGTTCAGATAGGCGGGGATACGCAGTATTTT.

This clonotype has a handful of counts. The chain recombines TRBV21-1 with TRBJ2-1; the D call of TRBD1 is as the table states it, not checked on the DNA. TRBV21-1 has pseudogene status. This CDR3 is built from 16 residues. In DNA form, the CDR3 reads TGTGCCAGCAGCACGAACAGGGCACCTTCCTACAATGAGCAGTTCTTC. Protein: CASSTNRAPSYNEQFF.

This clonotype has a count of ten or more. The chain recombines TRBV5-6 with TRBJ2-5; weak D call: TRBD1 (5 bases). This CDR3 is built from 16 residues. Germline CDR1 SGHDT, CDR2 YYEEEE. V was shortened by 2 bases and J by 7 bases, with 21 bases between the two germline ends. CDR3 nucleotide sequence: TGTGCCAGCAGCTTTCAGGGCCTGGGGCCAAGAGGGACCCAGTACTTC. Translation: CASSFQGLGPRGTQYF. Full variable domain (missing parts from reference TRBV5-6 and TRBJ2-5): DAGVTQSPTHLIKTRGQQVTLRCSPKSGHDTVSWYQQALGQGPQFIFQYYEEEERQRGNFPDRFSGHQFPNYSSELNVNALLLGDSALYLCASSFQGLGPRGTQYFGPGTRLLVL.

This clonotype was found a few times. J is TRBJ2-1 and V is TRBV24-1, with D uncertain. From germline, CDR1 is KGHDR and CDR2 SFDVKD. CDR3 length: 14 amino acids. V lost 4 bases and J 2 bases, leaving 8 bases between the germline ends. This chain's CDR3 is CATSDPLTYNEQFF. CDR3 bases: TGTGCCACCAGTGACCCATTAACCTACAATGAGCAGTTCTTC.

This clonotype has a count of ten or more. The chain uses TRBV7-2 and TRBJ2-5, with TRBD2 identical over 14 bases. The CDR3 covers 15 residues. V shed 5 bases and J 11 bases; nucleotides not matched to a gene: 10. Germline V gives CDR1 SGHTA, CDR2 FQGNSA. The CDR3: CASSEGLAGAQRQYF. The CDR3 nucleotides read TGTGCCAGCAGCGAGGGACTAGCGGGAGCGCAGAGACAGTACTTC.

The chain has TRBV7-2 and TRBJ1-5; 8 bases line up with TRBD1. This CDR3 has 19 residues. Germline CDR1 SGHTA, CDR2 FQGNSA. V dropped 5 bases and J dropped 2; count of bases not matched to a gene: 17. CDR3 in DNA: TGTGCCAGCAGCCTTGGCGGCAGGGGGCCCCTAGGTGGCAATCAGCCCCAGCATTTT. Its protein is CASSLGGRGPLGGNQPQHF.

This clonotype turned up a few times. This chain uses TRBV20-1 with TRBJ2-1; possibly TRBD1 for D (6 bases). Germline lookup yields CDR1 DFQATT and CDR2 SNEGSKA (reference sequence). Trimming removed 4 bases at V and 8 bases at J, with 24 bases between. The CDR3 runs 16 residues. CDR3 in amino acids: CSATNEQGPFIDEQFF. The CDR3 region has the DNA TGCAGTGCTACGAACGAACAGGGCCCCTTTATCGATGAGCAGTTCTTC.

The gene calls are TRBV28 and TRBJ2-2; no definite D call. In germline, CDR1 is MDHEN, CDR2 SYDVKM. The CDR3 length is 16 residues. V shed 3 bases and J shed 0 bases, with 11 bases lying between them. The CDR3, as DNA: TGTGCCAGCAGTTTTGGTCCGGGCTCGAACACCGGGGAGCTGTTTTTT. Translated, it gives CASSFGPGSNTGELFF.

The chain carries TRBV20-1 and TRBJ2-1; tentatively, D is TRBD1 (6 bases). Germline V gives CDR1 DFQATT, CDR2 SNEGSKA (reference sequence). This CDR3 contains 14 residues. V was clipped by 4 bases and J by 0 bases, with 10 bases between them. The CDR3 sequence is CSAKGDPSYNEQFF. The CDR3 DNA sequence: TGCAGTGCTAAGGGGGATCCCTCCTACAATGAGCAGTTCTTC.

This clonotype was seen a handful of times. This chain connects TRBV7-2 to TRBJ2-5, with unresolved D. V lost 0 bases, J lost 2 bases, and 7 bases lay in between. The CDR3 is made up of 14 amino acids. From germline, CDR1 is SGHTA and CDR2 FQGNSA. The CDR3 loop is CASSLAGQQETQYF. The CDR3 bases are TGTGCCAGCAGCTTAGCGGGCCAGCAAGAGACCCAGTACTTC.

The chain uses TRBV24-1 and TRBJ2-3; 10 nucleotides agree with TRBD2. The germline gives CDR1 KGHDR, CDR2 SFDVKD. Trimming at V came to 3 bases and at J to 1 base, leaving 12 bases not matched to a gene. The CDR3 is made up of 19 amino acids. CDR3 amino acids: CATSDLAGARGSGTDTQYF. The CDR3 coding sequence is TGTGCCACCAGTGATCTAGCGGGAGCCCGCGGGTCCGGCACAGATACGCAGTATTTT.

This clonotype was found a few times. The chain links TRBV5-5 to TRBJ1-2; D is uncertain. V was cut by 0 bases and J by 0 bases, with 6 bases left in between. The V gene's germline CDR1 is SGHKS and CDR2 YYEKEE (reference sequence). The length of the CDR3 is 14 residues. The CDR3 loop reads CASSLGVANYGYTF. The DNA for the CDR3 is TGTGCCAGCAGCTTGGGGGTCGCTAACTATGGCTACACCTTC.

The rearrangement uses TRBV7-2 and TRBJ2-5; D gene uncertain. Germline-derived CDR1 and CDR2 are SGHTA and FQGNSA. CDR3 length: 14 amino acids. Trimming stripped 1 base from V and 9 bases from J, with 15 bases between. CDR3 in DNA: TGTGCCAGCAGCTTAGGTCTTCCCTCCGAGGCCCAGTACTTC. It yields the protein CASSLGLPSEAQYF.

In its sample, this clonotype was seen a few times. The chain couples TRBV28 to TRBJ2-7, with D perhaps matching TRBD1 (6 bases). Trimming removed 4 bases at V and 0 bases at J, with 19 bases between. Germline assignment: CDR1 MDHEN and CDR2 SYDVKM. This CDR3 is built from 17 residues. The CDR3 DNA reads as TGTGCCAGCAGTTATGGGGGCTACCCCAAGAGCTCCTACGAGCAGTACTTC. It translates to CASSYGGYPKSSYEQYF.

In DNA form, the CDR3 reads TGTGCCAGCAGCGCAGGCCTGAACACTGAAGCTTTCTTT. Protein: CASSAGLNTEAFF. The chain recombines TRBV7-8 with TRBJ1-1, with D unresolved. CDR1 SGHVS and CDR2 FQNEAQ come from the germline V gene. Trimming cost V 5 bases and J 0 bases, with 7 bases left between them. The CDR3 is made up of 13 amino acids.

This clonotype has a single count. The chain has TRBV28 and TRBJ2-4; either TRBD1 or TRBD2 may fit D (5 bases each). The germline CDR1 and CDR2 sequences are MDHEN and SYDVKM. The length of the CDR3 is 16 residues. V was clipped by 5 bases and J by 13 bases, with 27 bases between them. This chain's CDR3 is CASSQNRLPPVREQYF. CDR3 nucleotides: TGTGCCAGCAGTCAGAACAGGTTACCCCCAGTAAGGGAGCAGTACTTC.